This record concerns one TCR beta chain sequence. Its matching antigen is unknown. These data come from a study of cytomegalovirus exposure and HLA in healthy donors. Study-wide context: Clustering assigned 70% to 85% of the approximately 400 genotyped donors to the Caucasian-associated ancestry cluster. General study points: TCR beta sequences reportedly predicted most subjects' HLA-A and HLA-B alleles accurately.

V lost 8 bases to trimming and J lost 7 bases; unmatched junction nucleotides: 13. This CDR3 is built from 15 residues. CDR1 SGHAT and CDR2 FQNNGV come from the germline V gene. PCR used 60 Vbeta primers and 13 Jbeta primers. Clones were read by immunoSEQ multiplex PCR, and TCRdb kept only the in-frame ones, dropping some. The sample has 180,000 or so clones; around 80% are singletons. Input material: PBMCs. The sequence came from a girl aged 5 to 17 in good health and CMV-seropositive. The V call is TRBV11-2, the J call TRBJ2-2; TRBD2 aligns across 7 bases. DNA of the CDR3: TGTGCCAGCCGGCTCGTGGGAGGGCCCAGCGGGGAGCTGTTTTTT. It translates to CASRLVGGPSGELFF.